A selection of T cell receptor beta chains follows, all from one sample in a study of blood T cells in healthy people across ages. TCRdb reprocessed the 5' RACE reads with MiXCR, giving one entry per CDR3 protein. Here the sample spans 550,000 to 650,000 distinct CDR3 sequences, about 28% being singletons. The sample was also linked to a second study, of T cells of mothers and their children.

Sequencing was carried out using blood. These TCRs come from a boy aged 2 to 9 in good health. Both conserved end residues are part of each CDR3. Each record gives: clone size, V gene, J gene, D gene, CDR3 DNA, CDR3 protein. D genes are given only for firm matches. Only some rows state a clone size, as once, few, many or a class for expanded clones.

few,TRBV7-9,TRBJ1-1,TRBD1,TGTGCCAGCAGCTTGATCCAGACAGGGAGGGACACTGAAGCTTTTTTT,CASSLIQTGRDTEAFF
.,TRBV4-1,TRBJ2-1,.,TGCGCCAGCAGCCCGGAGGTGGTACCGGGTGAGCAGTTCTTC,CASSPEVVPGEQFF
.,TRBV6-2/TRBV6-3,TRBJ2-7,.,TGTGCCAGCTCCGGGACGCGCTCCTACGAGCAGTACTTC,CASSGTRSYEQYF
few,TRBV18,TRBJ2-6,.,TGTGCCAGCTCACCACAGAACTCTGGGGCCAACGTCCTGACTTTC,CASSPQNSGANVLTF
.,TRBV27,TRBJ1-2,.,TGTGCCAGCAGTTTAACGGAATCATTCTATGGCTACACCTTC,CASSLTESFYGYTF
.,TRBV20-1,TRBJ1-6,.,TGCAGTGCTACGGGACACCCGGATTCACCCCTCCACTTT,CSATGHPDSPLHF
.,TRBV21-1,TRBJ1-5,.,TGTGCCAGCAGCCCTCGAGGGGGATGGCGCAATCAGCCCCAGCATTTT,CASSPRGGWRNQPQHF
.,TRBV12-3/TRBV12-4,TRBJ2-5,.,TGTGCCGGCAGTTTAGGGGGGGCTGAGGAGACCCAGTACTTC,CAGSLGGAEETQYF
few,TRBV7-2,TRBJ2-5,TRBD1,TGTGCCAGCAGCCCGGGGACAGGGCTCCAAGAGACCCAGTACTTC,CASSPGTGLQETQYF
many,TRBV12-3/TRBV12-4,TRBJ2-5,TRBD1,TGTGCCAGCAGACGTACAGGGGGGAGGAGGGAGACCCAGTACTTC,CASRRTGGRRETQYF
many,TRBV6-6,TRBJ2-1,TRBD2,TGTGCCAGTAGGACTAGCCCGATCTCCTACAATGAGCAGTTCTTC,CASRTSPISYNEQFF
.,TRBV24-1,TRBJ2-2,.,TGTGCCACCAGCGGCCAATCGAACACCGGGGAGCTGTTTTTT,CATSGQSNTGELFF
few,TRBV7-2,TRBJ1-1,.,TGTGCCAGCAGCTTAGCCAGGTCGATGAACACTGAAGCTTTCTTT,CASSLARSMNTEAFF
.,TRBV7-8,TRBJ2-7,.,TGTGCCAGCAGCTTAGTTGGAATGACAAACTCCTACGAGCAGTACTTC,CASSLVGMTNSYEQYF
few,TRBV2,TRBJ2-5,.,TGTGCCAGCAGGGAGGGTGAAGAGACCCAGTACTTC,CASREGEETQYF
few,TRBV6-5,TRBJ2-3,.,TGTGCCAGCAGTTACTCGAGCCCATCCACAGATACGCAGTATTTT,CASSYSSPSTDTQYF
few,TRBV2,TRBJ1-1,.,TGTGCCAGCCCCGGGTGGGGGCGAAACACTGAAGCTTTCTTT,CASPGWGRNTEAFF
many,TRBV5-5,TRBJ2-2,TRBD1,TGTGCCAGCAGCTTGGGCACCGGGACAGTCCGGGCCGGGGAGCTGTTTTTT,CASSLGTGTVRAGELFF
.,TRBV7-8,TRBJ2-4,TRBD1,TGTGCCAGCAGCTATAACAGGGGAAACATTCAGTACTTC,CASSYNRGNIQYF
few,TRBV30,TRBJ1-5,TRBD1,TGTGCCTGGAGAAAGACAGGGGGCAATCAGCCCCAGCATTTT,CAWRKTGGNQPQHF
.,TRBV20-1,TRBJ2-6,TRBD1,TGCAGTGCTAGCCAGGACAGGGGGCCTGGGGCCAACGTCCTGACTTTC,CSASQDRGPGANVLTF
.,TRBV12-3/TRBV12-4,TRBJ2-6,TRBD2,TGTGCCAGCAGTTTACGTGGGAGGGTTGGGGCCAACGTCCTGACTTTC,CASSLRGRVGANVLTF
few,TRBV18,TRBJ2-6,TRBD1,TGTGCCAGCTCACCAATGTTCGGGACAGGTTCCGAACAGGCTGGGGCCAACGTCCTGACTTTC,CASSPMFGTGSEQAGANVLTF
.,TRBV4-3,TRBJ2-1,.,TGCGCCAGCAGCCAAGACTACAGACAGATCCACCGGGGGATCGGGCAGTTCTTC,CASSQDYRQIHRGIGQFF
.,TRBV25-1,TRBJ2-5,.,TGTGCCAGCAGTGAATCACTCGGGGGTCAAGAGACCCAGTACTTC,CASSESLGGQETQYF
.,TRBV7-9,TRBJ2-2,.,TGTGCCAGCAGCCTGGGACGGACAGACACCGGGGAGCTGTTTTTT,CASSLGRTDTGELFF
few,TRBV27,TRBJ2-7,.,TGTGCCAGCAGTCCTATCGAGAATCTAGAGGGAGACGAGCAGTACTTC,CASSPIENLEGDEQYF
.,TRBV30,TRBJ1-1,.,TGTGCCTGGAGCGCACAGGGAGGCACTGAAGCTTTCTTT,CAWSAQGGTEAFF
many,TRBV28,TRBJ2-7,TRBD2,TGTGCCAGCAGTTTCCCCAAGACTAGCGGGAGGAACGAGCAGTACTTC,CASSFPKTSGRNEQYF
few,TRBV10-3,TRBJ1-2,.,TGTGCCATCAGTGAGTCGGCTCGGCTGATTGGCTACACCTTC,CAISESARLIGYTF
few,TRBV10-3,TRBJ1-3,.,TGTGCCATCGGAATGGCAGTTACACGAATTGGAAACACCATATATTTT,CAIGMAVTRIGNTIYF
few,TRBV27,TRBJ2-4,.,TGTGCCAGCAGTCCTGGACTGGAAATGGCCATTCAGTACTTC,CASSPGLEMAIQYF
.,TRBV7-9,TRBJ1-1,.,TGTGCCAGCAGCGGGGACGTGGTCGCTTTCTTT,CASSGDVVAFF
.,TRBV4-1,TRBJ2-7,.,TGCGCCAGCAGCCAAGTGCCTAGTTCTCTAGTAGAGCAGTACTTC,CASSQVPSSLVEQYF
.,TRBV10-2,TRBJ2-1,.,TGCGCCAGCACCCTGAGGAGACACCCCTACAATGAGCAGTTCTTC,CASTLRRHPYNEQFF
few,TRBV3-1,TRBJ2-5,TRBD2,TGTGCCAGCAGCCAAGATGAACTAGCGGGTGGGACCCAGTACTTC,CASSQDELAGGTQYF
.,TRBV20-1,TRBJ2-1,.,TGCAGTGCTAGAGAGGGACGTTCATACAATGAGCAGTTCTTC,CSAREGRSYNEQFF
few,TRBV20-1,TRBJ2-2,.,TGTAGTGCTCAGGGTAGCGGGAACACCGGGGAGCTGTTTTTT,CSAQGSGNTGELFF
.,TRBV6-1,TRBJ1-3,TRBD1,TGTGCCAGCAGTGAAACTCCTGACAGGGCTGGAAACACCATATATTTT,CASSETPDRAGNTIYF
.,TRBV3-1,TRBJ2-7,.,TGTGCCAGCAGCCCCCGTTCGAGACACGAGCAGTACTTC,CASSPRSRHEQYF
.,TRBV6-5,TRBJ2-7,.,TGTGCCAGCAGTTACGGGGCAGGGAGGGAGCAGTACTTC,CASSYGAGREQYF
.,TRBV18,TRBJ2-4,.,TGTGCCAGCTCACTCAGGGCCCGTTGGGACCTAGCCAAAAACATTCAGTACTTC,CASSLRARWDLAKNIQYF
.,TRBV6-6,TRBJ2-7,.,TGTGCCAGCTGCGCCCGGGGGTCCGACGAGCAGTACTTC,CASCARGSDEQYF
once,TRBV19,TRBJ2-5,.,TGTGCCAGTAGTAAAATCCCGGATCAAGAGACCCAGTACTTC,CASSKIPDQETQYF
few,TRBV19,TRBJ2-4,.,TGTGCCAGTAGTAATCAGGGCGGAGGCATTCAGTACTTC,CASSNQGGGIQYF
few,TRBV7-8,TRBJ2-1,.,TGTGCCAGCAGGGCCGGGACATCACTCAATGAGCAGTTCTTC,CASRAGTSLNEQFF
.,TRBV2,TRBJ2-7,.,TGTGCCAGCAGTGCCGACATTTACGAGCAGTACTTC,CASSADIYEQYF
few,TRBV7-9,TRBJ1-2,.,TGTGCCAGCAGCTTAGGTGGCAGGGAAGGAGCTAACTATGGCTACACCTTC,CASSLGGREGANYGYTF
.,TRBV20-1,TRBJ1-2,.,TGCAGTGCTAGGACAGCTGGCTTCTATGGCTACACCTTC,CSARTAGFYGYTF
.,TRBV20-1,TRBJ2-7,TRBD2,TGCAGTGCAACTAGCGCCTACGAGCAGTACTTC,CSATSAYEQYF
few,TRBV12-3/TRBV12-4,TRBJ2-7,TRBD1,TGTGCCAGCAGTCCCCGGGACAGGGGGGAGCAGTACTTC,CASSPRDRGEQYF
few,TRBV5-1,TRBJ2-5,TRBD1,TGCGCCAGCAGCAGGACAGGGGGCGCTTTTCCAGAGACCCAGTACTTC,CASSRTGGAFPETQYF